This T cell receptor (beta chain) was recovered during a study of T cell responses to AZD1222 COVID-19 vaccine. Sequencing used immunoSEQ multiplex PCR; TCRdb keeps in-frame clones, though not all of them. The profile shows roughly 120,000 clones, 88% of them singletons. To note about this clone: Antigen: not known.

In germline, CDR1 is SGHTA, CDR2 FQGTGA. The CDR3 has 15 amino acids. The V gene end was trimmed by 4 bases and the J gene end by 4 bases; junction bases not matched to a gene: 4. Points from the study as a whole: Of the AZD1222 recipients, only 5 or 6 were seropositive at baseline.

The V and J genes are TRBV7-3 and TRBJ2-1, with 10 nucleotides matching TRBD1. Sample: peripheral blood, taken on day 0 of AZD1222 vaccination. This receptor was obtained from an adult in good health. The CDR3 DNA reads as TGTGCCAGCAGCTCCGGACAGGGGGAATACAATGAGCAGTTCTTC. Protein sequence: CASSSGQGEYNEQFF.